Below are 2 T cell receptor beta chains sequenced from a single sample in a study of T-cell memory formation after mild COVID-19. Using its own MiXCR run on the 5' RACE reads, TCRdb lists one record per CDR3 protein. The data show about 400,000 distinct CDR3 sequences, about 22% seen once. The sample was PBMCs or a T cell subset sorted from them (not recorded which). The receptors come from an adult woman who had mild COVID-19 (a few samples of this study predate the infection). Cell type and time point are not known.

This clonotype was detected only a few times. The chain combines TRBV9 with TRBJ1-5, with D uncertain. Germline V gives CDR1 SGDLS, CDR2 YYNGEE. The CDR3 has 15 amino acids. The V end was cut by 5 bases, the J end by 4 bases, with 16 bases between. CDR3 coding DNA: TGTGCCAGCAGTGAGGCCGACGGGAGGAATCAGCCCCAGCATTTT. Its protein product is CASSEADGRNQPQHF.

J is TRBJ2-2 and V is TRBV3-1, with 9 positions matching TRBD1. The germline V gene has CDR1 LGHDT and CDR2 YNNKEL (reference sequence). J lost 6 bases, V lost 4 bases, and 12 bases had no gene match. CDR3 size: 17 residues. The CDR3 loop is CASSPWTGEFFAGELFF. The CDR3, as DNA: TGTGCCAGCAGCCCCTGGACAGGGGAGTTCTTTGCCGGGGAGCTGTTTTTT.